One sample yielded the 15 T cell receptor beta chains listed below, sequenced in a study of OX40 agonist ivuxolimab in advanced cancers. The data were produced by immunoSEQ multiplex PCR, yet TCRdb's version contains in-frame clones alone and is incomplete. The sample lists tens of thousands of clones, approximately 90% occurring once. This sample comprised CD4+ or CD8+ T cells sorted from blood, obtained in a trial of the OX40 agonist ivuxolimab. The receptors were sampled from an adult with an advanced solid tumor such as melanoma, head and neck, liver or kidney cancer.

The chain employs TRBV30 and TRBJ1-1; 9 bases line up with TRBD1. The ends lost 0 bases at V and 1 base at J; junction bases unmatched: 0. Germline V lookup: CDR1 GTSNPN, CDR2 SVGIG (reference sequence). The CDR3 length is 14 residues. The CDR3 spells CAWSVQGANTEAFF. As DNA, the CDR3 is TGTGCCTGGAGTGTACAGGGGGCGAACACTGAAGCTTTCTTT.

This clone was observed a single time. The CDR3 DNA reads as TGTGCCACCAGCAAACAGGACACCATGAACACTGAAGCTTTCTTT. Protein sequence: CATSKQDTMNTEAFF. The genes are TRBV15 and TRBJ1-1; D is perhaps TRBD1 (5 bases). Germline CDR1 and CDR2: LNHNV and YYDKDF (reference sequence). This CDR3 is built from 15 residues. Between the trimmed V and J ends, which lost 4 bases and 0 bases, there was a span of 12 bases. Full variable domain (missing parts from reference TRBV15 and TRBJ1-1): DAMVIQNPRYQVTQFGKPVTLSCSQTLNHNVMYWYQQKSSQAPKLLFHYYDKDFNNEADTPDNFQSRRPNTSFCFLDIRSPGLGDTAMYLCATSKQDTMNTEAFFGQGTRLTVV.

This CDR3 reads CASSVGSGALNTEAFF. CDR3 sequence (DNA): TGTGCCAGCAGCGTAGGGTCAGGGGCCTTGAACACTGAAGCTTTCTTT. The chain is built from TRBV9 and TRBJ1-1; D possibly corresponds to TRBD1 (6 bases). With 0 bases removed from V and 0 bases from J, the gap between germline ends came to 12 bases. This CDR3 region has 16 residues. Germline lookup yields CDR1 SGDLS and CDR2 YYNGEE.

V and J are TRBV7-2 and TRBJ2-3; D call uncertain. Germline V gene sequence: CDR1 SGHTA, CDR2 FQGNSA. V was clipped by 5 bases and J by 0 bases, with 6 bases between them. The length of the CDR3 is 13 residues. The CDR3 coding sequence is TGTGCCAGCAGCCGGGCTAGCACAGATACGCAGTATTTT. This gives the protein CASSRASTDTQYF.

The chain carries TRBV11-2 and TRBJ1-6; D not resolved. Per germline, CDR1 SGHAT and CDR2 FQNNGV. The CDR3 runs to 13 residues. Trimming cost V 0 bases and J 9 bases, with 6 bases left between them. The CDR3 region is CASSLEAISPLHF. The CDR3 region has the DNA TGTGCCAGCAGCTTAGAGGCCATTTCACCCCTCCACTTT.

The rearrangement joins TRBV5-1 to TRBJ2-1; 8 nucleotides match TRBD2. V gave up 0 bases and J gave up 4 bases; unmatched junction bases: 3. This CDR3 is built from 15 residues. CDR1 is SGHRS, CDR2 YFSETQ, per germline. CDR3 residues: CASSLVGGAYNEQFF. CDR3 in DNA: TGCGCCAGCAGCTTGGTCGGGGGGGCGTACAATGAGCAGTTCTTC.

This clone was observed a few times. The chain carries TRBV10-1 and TRBJ2-1; TRBD1 might be the D (6 bases). The CDR3 has 15 residues. Looked up from germline, CDR1 is WNHNN and CDR2 is SYGVQD (reference sequence). V shed 2 bases and J shed 5 bases, with 13 bases lying between them. The CDR3 bases are TGCGCCAGCAGTGAGGAGACAGGCAGGGACAATGAGCAGTTCTTC. Translation: CASSEETGRDNEQFF.

This clone was observed a single time. The gene calls are TRBV27 and TRBJ1-4; TRBD1 matches 7 bases. Germline assignment: CDR1 MNHEY and CDR2 SMNVEV (reference sequence). Trimming removed 6 bases from V and 7 bases from J; junction bases left unmatched: 8. The CDR3 totals 14 residues. The DNA of the CDR3 is TGTGCCAGCAGCCCGAGGGGGCTGGGTGAAAAACTGTTTTTT. This gives the protein CASSPRGLGEKLFF.

The chain is built from TRBV9 and TRBJ2-1; 11 nucleotides align to TRBD2. The CDR3 runs 15 residues. The ends lost 2 bases at V and 8 bases at J; junction bases unmatched: 6. Germline V lookup: CDR1 SGDLS, CDR2 YYNGEE. The CDR3 nucleotides read TGTGCCAGCAGCGTTAGCGGGAGGGCCGGCGATGAGCAGTTCTTC. This encodes CASSVSGRAGDEQFF.

V usage is TRBV27 and J usage is TRBJ2-2, with 9 bases aligning to TRBD2. CDR1 MNHEY and CDR2 SMNVEV come from the germline V gene (reference sequence). The CDR3 contains 15 residues. After removal of 4 bases from V and 5 bases from J, the junction contained 5 bases not matched to a gene. The CDR3 coding sequence is TGTGCCAGCAGTTCGACTAGCGGATTGACCGGGGAGCTGTTTTTT. This encodes CASSSTSGLTGELFF.

Notes on this clone: The sample holds other DNA sequences that translate to the same CDR3. The chain recombines TRBV27 with TRBJ2-7; maybe TRBD2 (6 bases). The length of the CDR3 is 12 residues. Germline CDR1 MNHEY, CDR2 SMNVEV (reference sequence). Trimming stripped 4 bases from V and 2 bases from J, with 6 bases between. For the CDR3, the DNA is TGTGCCAGCAGTTCGGGGGCCTACGAGCAGTACTTC. It is translated as CASSSGAYEQYF.

This chain connects TRBV5-6 to TRBJ2-1; no definite D call. V was cut by 3 bases and J by 12 bases, with 10 bases left in between. The CDR3 extends over 11 amino acids. CDR1 and CDR2 (germline): SGHDT, YYEEEE. The CDR3 region has the DNA TGTGCCAGCAGCTCCGGTATCGTGCAGTTCTTC. Protein product: CASSSGIVQFF.

V is TRBV28 and J is TRBJ1-5; D might be TRBD1 (6 bases). The CDR3 sequence is 15 residues long. CDR1 and CDR2 from the germline V gene are MDHEN and SYDVKM. Trimming removed 6 bases at V and 3 bases at J, with 15 bases between. The CDR3 coding sequence is TGTGCCAGCAGAAAGCAGGGGCATGCCAATCAGCCCCAGCATTTT. Protein: CASRKQGHANQPQHF. Complete variable domain (other parts from reference TRBV28 and TRBJ1-5): DVKVTQSSRYLVKRTGEKVFLECVQDMDHENMFWYRQDPGLGLRLIYFSYDVKMKEKGDIPEGYSVSREKKERFSLILESASTNQTSMYLCASRKQGHANQPQHFGDGTRLSIL.

The chain has TRBV21-1 and TRBJ1-1. TRBV21-1 is noted as a pseudogene. The CDR3 has 14 amino acids. The CDR3 DNA is TGTGCCAGCAGCAAATTTCCGAAATTCACTGAAGCTTTCTTT. It codes for CASSKFPKFTEAFF.

About this clone itself: The sample has other DNA sequences that encode this CDR3 too. V usage is TRBV7-9 and J usage is TRBJ1-1, with D possibly TRBD1 on 6 matching bases. Germline CDR1 and CDR2: SEHNR and FQNEAQ (reference sequence). This CDR3 has 13 residues. V was clipped by 3 bases and J by 3 bases, with 8 bases between them. Written as DNA, the CDR3 is TGTGCCAGCAGCTTGACAGGTTACACTGAAGCTTTCTTT. Translation gives CASSLTGYTEAFF.